These 22 T cell receptor beta chains came from one sample sequenced in a study of T-cell memory formation after mild COVID-19. TCRdb recomputed calls from the 5' RACE reads with MiXCR, one row per CDR3 protein. Among 430,000 or so distinct CDR3 sequences listed, nearly 25% were seen once. Material for sequencing was PBMCs or a T cell subset sorted from them (not recorded which). The receptors here all came from an adult woman who had mild COVID-19 (a few samples of this study predate the infection). Cell type and time point are not known.

This clonotype has at least ten counts. The chain recombines TRBV5-6 with TRBJ2-1; no clear D. There are 12 residues in the CDR3. V was cut by 0 bases and J by 7 bases, with 5 bases left in between. Germline V CDR1 and CDR2: SGHDT, YYEEEE. CDR3: CASSLAGNEQFF. The CDR3, as DNA: TGTGCCAGCAGCTTGGCCGGAAATGAGCAGTTCTTC.

This clonotype was counted once. CDR3 amino acids: CSAGPPGGAKNIQYF. CDR3 DNA sequence: TGCAGTGCTGGTCCACCTGGGGGAGCCAAAAACATTCAGTACTTC. The chain employs TRBV20-1 and TRBJ2-4; D possibly uses TRBD1 or TRBD2 (5 bases each). Trimming pared 5 bases from V and 0 bases from J, leaving 14 bases between. There are 15 residues in the CDR3. Germline lookup yields CDR1 DFQATT and CDR2 SNEGSKA (reference sequence).

V usage is TRBV29-1 and J usage is TRBJ2-1, with 12 positions matching TRBD1. V dropped 4 bases and J dropped 8; count of bases not matched to a gene: 9. Germline V gene data show CDR1 as SQVTM and CDR2 as ANQGSEA. This CDR3 is 15 amino acids long. This chain's CDR3 is CSVVPGTGGLYEQFF. The CDR3 DNA follows: TGCAGCGTTGTCCCCGGGACAGGGGGCTTGTATGAGCAGTTCTTC.

The chain couples TRBV11-3 to TRBJ2-3; D is unresolved. This CDR3 region has 14 residues. Trimming shortened V by 4 bases and J by 6 bases, and 14 bases separated the two germline ends. CDR1 and CDR2 (germline): SGHNT, YENEEA. CDR3 residues: CASSSPGQADTQYF. The CDR3 DNA sequence: TGTGCCAGCAGCTCCCCGGGTCAGGCGGATACGCAGTATTTT. Full variable domain (missing parts from reference TRBV11-3 and TRBJ2-3): EAGVVQSPRYKIIEKKQPVAFWCNPISGHNTLYWYLQNLGQGPELLIRYENEEAVDDSQLPKDRFSAERLKGVDSTLKIQPAELGDSAVYLCASSSPGQADTQYFGPGTRLTVL.

This clonotype was counted a few times. The chain uses TRBV24-1 and TRBJ2-2, with TRBD1 matching 7 bases. This CDR3 is built from 17 residues. The V gene end was trimmed by 3 bases and the J gene end by 0 bases; junction bases not matched to a gene: 6. Germline CDR1 is KGHDR and CDR2 is SFDVKD. CDR3 amino acids: CATSDRWTGPNTGELFF. CDR3 nucleotides: TGTGCCACCAGTGATCGTTGGACAGGTCCGAACACCGGGGAGCTGTTTTTT.

There are many counts of this clonotype. This chain uses TRBV12-3 or TRBV12-4 with TRBJ2-3; 8 bases map to TRBD2. V shed 2 bases, J shed 2 bases, and the junction held 6 bases outside the gene matches. The CDR3 is made up of 16 amino acids. The CDR3 nucleotides read TGTGCCAGCAGTTTACTGCTAGCGGGCATCACAGATACGCAGTATTTT. It specifies CASSLLLAGITDTQYF.

In this sample, this clonotype turned up a few times. This sequence joins TRBV24-1 and TRBJ2-3; TRBD2 aligns across 14 bases. The length of the CDR3 is 19 residues. The junction had 9 bases not matched to a gene; V was cut back by 4 bases and J by 1 base. The germline CDR1 and CDR2 sequences are KGHDR and SFDVKD. The CDR3 nucleotides read TGTGCCACCAGTGACCCCGGGACTAGCGGGAGCTGGCGCACAGATACGCAGTATTTT. Its translation is CATSDPGTSGSWRTDTQYF.

This clonotype was picked up a small number of times. The chain couples TRBV7-8 to TRBJ1-4, with a possible D match to TRBD1 (5 bases). This CDR3 has 16 residues. CDR1 and CDR2 from the germline V gene are SGHVS and FQNEAQ. The V gene lost 5 bases and the J gene lost 2 bases, with 15 bases spanning the gap. In DNA form, the CDR3 reads TGTGCCAGCAGCCATCGCAGGGCTTCCACTAATGAAAAACTGTTTTTT. It encodes CASSHRRASTNEKLFF.

The chain couples TRBV30 to TRBJ1-6; 7 positions match TRBD1. The CDR3 has 14 residues. V lost 0 bases to trimming and J lost 11 bases; unmatched junction nucleotides: 7. Germline V gene lookup returns CDR1 GTSNPN and CDR2 SVGIG (reference sequence). The CDR3 DNA reads TGTGCCTGGAGTGTGACAGGGAGGTTTCCACCCCTCCACTTT. Protein sequence: CAWSVTGRFPPLHF.

This clonotype occurred a few times. The gene calls are TRBV7-2 and TRBJ1-1; D is ambiguous. CDR1 and CDR2 from the germline V gene are SGHTA and FQGNSA. The V end was cut by 2 bases, the J end by 5 bases, with 6 bases between. There are 12 residues in the CDR3. CDR3 DNA sequence: TGTGCCAGCAGCTTACCTTTGACTGAAGCTTTCTTT. Translated, it gives CASSLPLTEAFF.

The V gene is TRBV7-2, the J gene TRBJ1-1; D is ambiguous. The CDR3 length is 11 residues. V was trimmed by 3 bases and J by 8 bases, leaving 7 bases between them. Germline CDR1 SGHTA, CDR2 FQGNSA. The CDR3 sequence: CASSFWGEAFF. The CDR3, as DNA: TGTGCCAGCAGCTTCTGGGGAGAAGCTTTCTTT.

This clonotype was detected only once. This rearrangement joins TRBV5-1 to TRBJ2-7; 8 bases are shared with TRBD1. Germline V CDR1 and CDR2: SGHRS, YFSETQ. The CDR3 is 13 residues long. V shed 6 bases, J shed 7 bases, and the junction held 9 bases outside the gene matches. CDR3 DNA sequence: TGCGCCAGCAACGGCAGGGGGCGGCAAGAGCAGTACTTC. It translates to CASNGRGRQEQYF.

J is TRBJ2-3 and V is TRBV7-3; 11 nucleotides line up with TRBD2. The CDR3 consists of 15 residues. The junction had 6 bases not matched to a gene; V was cut back by 4 bases and J by 6 bases. The germline CDR1 and CDR2 sequences are SGHTA and FQGTGA. CDR3 in DNA: TGTGCCAGCAGCTCTACTAGCGGGAGTAAGGATACGCAGTATTTT. Encoded protein: CASSSTSGSKDTQYF.

The chain uses TRBV12-3 or TRBV12-4 and TRBJ2-3; a possible D gene is TRBD2 (5 bases). Between the trimmed V and J ends, which lost 5 bases and 2 bases, there was a span of 8 bases. This CDR3 spans 13 amino acids. The CDR3 DNA reads as TGTGCCAGCAGTATTAGCGACACAGATACGCAGTATTTT. Encoded protein: CASSISDTDTQYF.

The chain recombines TRBV11-2 with TRBJ2-5; 8 nucleotides align to TRBD2. This CDR3 comprises 13 residues. With 5 bases clipped from V and 6 bases from J, the junction kept 5 bases outside the gene matches. Germline CDR1 is SGHAT and CDR2 is FQNNGV. CDR3 coding DNA: TGTGCCAGCAGCCCAGGACTAGCAAAGACCCAGTACTTC. Its translation: CASSPGLAKTQYF.

The sample holds a few counts of this clonotype. The genes are TRBV9 and TRBJ2-2; no clear D gene. V lost 4 bases and J lost 4, with 8 bases in between. Germline V lookup: CDR1 SGDLS, CDR2 YYNGEE. The CDR3 runs to 13 residues. The CDR3 here is CASSPDGTGELFF. The CDR3, as DNA: TGTGCCAGCAGCCCCGACGGCACCGGGGAGCTGTTTTTT.

This clonotype was counted a few times. This chain joins TRBV6-5 and TRBJ2-5; 7 nucleotides align to TRBD2. CDR1 is MNHEY, CDR2 SVGAGI, per germline. The CDR3 covers 15 residues. The trim removed 0 bases at V and 5 bases at J, leaving 6 bases unmatched. The CDR3 reads CASSYSAGLVETQYF. CDR3 coding DNA: TGTGCCAGCAGTTACTCGGCCGGACTAGTGGAGACCCAGTACTTC.

This clonotype has more than one count but fewer than ten. J is TRBJ2-7 and V is TRBV5-6; 9 positions agree with TRBD1. The CDR3 covers 15 residues. Germline V lookup: CDR1 SGHDT, CDR2 YYEEEE. Germline trimming cut 4 bases from V and 2 bases from J; bases unmatched to any gene: 7. The CDR3 DNA follows: TGTGCCAGCAGCCCCCCCTGGGACAGGGCCTACGAGCAGTACTTC. Protein sequence: CASSPPWDRAYEQYF.

The rearrangement joins TRBV11-3 to TRBJ2-1; 11 bases map to TRBD2. The V gene end was trimmed by 5 bases and the J gene end by 5 bases; junction bases not matched to a gene: 8. CDR1 is SGHNT and CDR2 is YENEEA in the germline V gene. This CDR3 has 16 residues. Written as DNA, the CDR3 is TGTGCCAGCAGCCATCGACTAGCGGGGACCGACAATGAGCAGTTCTTC. Translation gives CASSHRLAGTDNEQFF. The whole variable domain, remainder taken from reference TRBV11-3 and TRBJ2-1, is EAGVVQSPRYKIIEKKQPVAFWCNPISGHNTLYWYLQNLGQGPELLIRYENEEAVDDSQLPKDRFSAERLKGVDSTLKIQPAELGDSAVYLCASSHRLAGTDNEQFFGPGTRLTVL.

The chain employs TRBV5-1 and TRBJ2-1, with D unclear. The CDR3 is 13 residues long. Germline CDR1 reads SGHRS; CDR2 reads YFSETQ. The V gene lost 7 bases and the J gene lost 8 bases, with 16 bases spanning the gap. CDR3 region: CASSLGYGDEQFF. Here the CDR3 DNA reads TGCGCCAGCTCCCTTGGTTATGGCGATGAGCAGTTCTTC.

This clonotype has just a few counts. The CDR3 spells CASSSLVNGELFF. In DNA, the CDR3 is TGTGCCAGCAGCTCCCTAGTGAACGGGGAGCTGTTTTTT. The chain employs TRBV5-6 and TRBJ2-2; D is undetermined. CDR1 SGHDT and CDR2 YYEEEE come from the germline V gene. V lost 3 bases and J lost 7, with 10 bases in between. This CDR3 is built from 13 residues. The whole variable domain, filled in from reference TRBV5-6 and TRBJ2-2, reads DAGVTQSPTHLIKTRGQQVTLRCSPKSGHDTVSWYQQALGQGPQFIFQYYEEEERQRGNFPDRFSGHQFPNYSSELNVNALLLGDSALYLCASSSLVNGELFFGEGSRLTVL.

This clonotype was counted a few times. The chain joins TRBV6-2 or TRBV6-3 to TRBJ2-7, with TRBD2 matching 11 bases. Per germline, CDR1 MNHEY and CDR2 SVGEGT. V trimming: 5 bases; J trimming: 7 bases; junction bases outside the gene matches: 10. This CDR3 has 15 residues. CDR3 in amino acids: CASSQQPGLAAEQYF. The CDR3 DNA is TGTGCCAGCAGTCAGCAGCCGGGACTAGCGGCGGAGCAGTACTTC.